This T cell receptor (beta chain) was retrieved from a study of blood T cell repertoires in COVID-19. Turning to the study itself: COVID-19 samples collected from the United States, Italy and Spain covered acute and convalescent phases. PBMCs, B-cell-depleted T cells, or T cells provided the cDNA or gDNA that made up the material.

In the original analysis: Amplification with reference gene primers provided the estimates of nucleated cell counts. Sequenced by immunoSEQ multiplex PCR; TCRdb stores in-frame clones only, minus some. For V, J and clone size, that table is used; D and trimming come from the DNA. The sample consists of about 140,000 clones, about 80% of them appearing once. The trim removed 4 bases at V and 3 bases at J, leaving 7 bases unmatched. The CDR3 loop spans 15 amino acids. Germline-derived CDR1 and CDR2 are SGHTA and FQGTGA. The chain employs TRBV7-3 and TRBJ2-7; 9 nucleotides match TRBD1. This receptor was identified in a human donor in a cohort sampled during active COVID-19. Sequencing input: peripheral blood. In nucleotides, the CDR3 is TGTGCCAGCAGCTACTCCGGGACAGGGAACTACGAGCAGTACTTC. This sequence encodes CASSYSGTGNYEQYF.